This TCR beta chain was recorded in a study of cytomegalovirus exposure and HLA in healthy donors. In the PCR, 60 Vbeta and 13 Jbeta primers were used. Assay: immunoSEQ multiplex PCR; the TCRdb copy retains only in-frame clones and omits some. The sample shows some 95,000 clones, roughly two thirds of them seen only once. Healthy bone marrow donors made up the donors. There are 17 residues in the CDR3. Germline CDR1 and CDR2: MNHEY and SMNVEV (reference sequence). The ends lost 11 bases at V and 2 bases at J; junction bases unmatched: 21. To note about this clone: The antigen is not known.

Points from the study as a whole: Only CMV serostatus was available as immune exposure information. The study labeled 150 to 200 TCR beta chains cytomegalovirus-associated. With later analysis, a missense DCLRE1C variant became linked to TCR beta V- and J-gene trimming.

This sequence joins TRBV27 and TRBJ2-7; 7 bases are a match to TRBD1. The sequence derives from a female donor in good health and CMV-seronegative. The sample was PBMCs. Here the CDR3 DNA reads TGTGCCCAAAAACCGGGACAGTTTTTCCCAACCGCCTACGAGCAGTACTTC. It yields the protein CAQKPGQFFPTAYEQYF.